A selection of T cell receptor beta chains follows, all from one sample in a study of cytomegalovirus exposure and HLA in healthy donors. The method was immunoSEQ multiplex PCR; TCRdb's version includes in-frame clones alone and lacks a portion of them. The sample carries 130,000 or so clones, around four fifths recorded once. Sequenced input: PBMCs. The receptors come from a female donor in good health and CMV-seronegative. CDR3s include the opening cysteine and the closing phenylalanine or tryptophan. D genes are given only for firm matches. Some rows have no size entry. The others give once, few or many, or a class for an expanded clone.

size	V	J	D	DNA	CDR3
once	TRBV5-1	TRBJ2-3	TRBD2	TGCGCCAGCAGCTTGGCAGCGGGACCCCAATCCACAGATACGCAGTATTTT	CASSLAAGPQSTDTQYF
.	TRBV6-6	TRBJ2-2	TRBD1	TGTGCCAGCAGTTTAATCACAGGGGGCACCGGGGAGCTGTTTTTT	CASSLITGGTGELFF
.	TRBV4-3	TRBJ1-5	TRBD1	TGCGCCAGCAGCCAAGATGACAGGGATCAGCCCCAGCATTTT	CASSQDDRDQPQHF
once	TRBV7-2	TRBJ1-4	TRBD1	TGTGCCAGCAGCTTTACAGGGGGGGGAGAAAAACTGTTTTTT	CASSFTGGGEKLFF
.	TRBV7-9	TRBJ2-1	TRBD2	TGTGCCAGCAGCCACCCGGGACTAGCGGGAGGGGAGTTCTTC	CASSHPGLAGGEFF
.	TRBV7-7	TRBJ2-7	.	TGTGCCAGCAGCGCTAGGGTAGGGGCTAGGGAGCAGTACTTC	CASSARVGAREQYF
few	TRBV10-3	TRBJ2-5	TRBD1	TGTGCCATCAGTGAGTCGGGGACAGCTCCAGAGACCCAGTACTTC	CAISESGTAPETQYF
.	TRBV18	TRBJ2-1	TRBD2	TGTGCCAGCTCACCAGCGCGGGAGGGTTGGAATGAGCAGTTCTTC	CASSPAREGWNEQFF
.	TRBV5-1	TRBJ2-2	TRBD1	TGCGCCAGCAGCTTAGGAGGACAGGGAACCGGGGAGCTGTTTTTT	CASSLGGQGTGELFF
.	TRBV10-3	TRBJ2-5	.	TGTGCCATCAGTGACCTCACAGGGAACGGGGAGACCCAGTACTTC	CAISDLTGNGETQYF
.	TRBV4-1	TRBJ2-7	TRBD1	TGCGCCAGCAGCCGAAAGTTTTCGGGACAGGGGGCGGGTGAGCAGTACTTC	CASSRKFSGQGAGEQYF
.	TRBV5-1	TRBJ2-6	.	TGCGCCAGCAGCCCGGAGCTATCCTCTGGGGCCAACGTCCTGACTTTC	CASSPELSSGANVLTF
.	TRBV10-3	TRBJ2-5	.	TGTGCCATCAGTGACTCCACTCAGGTACAAGAGACCCAGTACTTC	CAISDSTQVQETQYF
.	TRBV18	TRBJ1-2	.	TGTGCCAGCTCACCGAGCACGGAGAACTATGGCTACACCTTC	CASSPSTENYGYTF
.	TRBV18	TRBJ1-5	.	TGTGCCAGCTCATCCGATCAGGGGACCCAGCATTTT	CASSSDQGTQHF
.	TRBV19	TRBJ2-2	TRBD1	TGTGCCAGTACCCTAGGGACAGGGGTGGCCGGGGAGCTGTTTTTT	CASTLGTGVAGELFF
.	TRBV7-9	TRBJ2-7	.	TGTGCCAGCAGCTTAGTTACCTACGAGCAGTACTTC	CASSLVTYEQYF
.	TRBV27	TRBJ2-2	TRBD2	TGTGCCAGTCGGGTGGGAGGGGCCACCGGGGAGCTGTTTTTT	CASRVGGATGELFF
.	TRBV4-2	TRBJ2-1	TRBD2	TGTGCCAGCAGCCAGGGAGCGGGACCCTACAATGAGCAGTTCTTC	CASSQGAGPYNEQFF
.	TRBV18	TRBJ2-7	TRBD2	TGTGCCAGCTCACCCATCTCGGGGGGGGACTACGAGCAGTACTTC	CASSPISGGDYEQYF
.	TRBV27	TRBJ1-1	.	TGTGCCAGCAGCCCTGGCCCGGGAGCGAACACTGAAGCTTTCTTT	CASSPGPGANTEAFF
.	TRBV29-1	TRBJ1-5	.	TGCAGCGTTCTGACAGGTGGCAATCAGCCCCAGCATTTT	CSVLTGGNQPQHF
few	TRBV4-1	TRBJ2-5	.	TGCGCCAGCAGCCGCCAACACAGGAATCAAGAGACCCAGTACTTC	CASSRQHRNQETQYF
.	TRBV5-1	TRBJ2-5	.	TGCGCCAGCAGCGGGGGGGCCCAAGAGACCCAGTACTTC	CASSGGAQETQYF
.	TRBV9	TRBJ1-1	TRBD1	TGTGCCAGCAGCGTATTTTCCGACAGGGGGCTGGGCACTGAAGCTTTCTTT	CASSVFSDRGLGTEAFF
.	TRBV28	TRBJ1-5	.	TGTGCCAGCAGAGGGAGGGGGGCAGGTAATCAGCCCCAGCATTTT	CASRGRGAGNQPQHF
.	TRBV15	TRBJ1-5	.	TGTGCCACCAGCCGAAACAGATACAATCAGCCCCAGCATTTT	CATSRNRYNQPQHF
once	TRBV12-5	TRBJ2-3	.	TGTGCTAGTGGTTTGGGAGCTCCAGATACGCAGTATTTT	CASGLGAPDTQYF
once	TRBV18	TRBJ1-1	.	TGTGCCAGCTCACCACCGTCTTACGGGAGAGGCACTGAAGCTTTCTTT	CASSPPSYGRGTEAFF
.	TRBV5-4	TRBJ2-1	TRBD2	TGTGCCAGCAGCGCCGGGACTACCAATGAGCAGTTCTTC	CASSAGTTNEQFF
.	TRBV9	TRBJ2-5	.	TGTGCCAGCAGCCCCCGGGGGAACCAAGAGACCCAGTACTTC	CASSPRGNQETQYF
.	TRBV14	TRBJ2-4	.	TGTGCCAGCAGCCAAGAGGTCCAGGGGATCCGGGGTGGAAACATTCAGTACTTC	CASSQEVQGIRGGNIQYF
.	TRBV4-1	TRBJ2-7	TRBD2	TGCGCCAGCAGCCCGACCGGGACTAGCGGCTCCTACGAGCAGTACTTC	CASSPTGTSGSYEQYF
.	TRBV5-1	TRBJ2-7	.	TGCGCCAGCACCACCCGGGACGGGAGCTCCTACGAGCAGTACTTC	CASTTRDGSSYEQYF
.	TRBV28	TRBJ2-3	TRBD2	TGTGCCAGCAGTCCTCGGCTAGCGGGAGTGGGGTGGTATTTT	CASSPRLAGVGWYF
.	TRBV18	TRBJ1-1	.	TGTGCCAGCTCACCAACGGGGGGGAACACTGAAGCTTTCTTT	CASSPTGGNTEAFF
.	TRBV28	TRBJ2-7	.	TGTGCCAGCAGTTTAGGGCAGGACTACGAGCAGTACTTC	CASSLGQDYEQYF
.	TRBV7-9	TRBJ2-1	.	TGTGCCAGCAGCTTAGTTTATGGGGGCGGGCTTACATACAATGAGCAGTTCTTC	CASSLVYGGGLTYNEQFF
.	TRBV18	TRBJ2-3	TRBD2	TGTGCCAGCTCACCCTCCAGGGCTAGCGGGTTTAGCACAGATACGCAGTATTTT	CASSPSRASGFSTDTQYF
.	TRBV15	TRBJ2-7	TRBD2	TGTGCCACCTCCCGGGCGGGAGGGCCTTTATCCTACGAGCAGTACTTC	CATSRAGGPLSYEQYF
.	TRBV14	TRBJ2-1	TRBD2	TGTGCCAGCAGCCAAGGTGCGGGAAAGGGACTAGCGGTATACAATGAGCAGTTCTTC	CASSQGAGKGLAVYNEQFF
.	TRBV19	TRBJ2-1	TRBD2	TGTGCCAGTAGTATAGGGGCTAGCGGGAGGTTAACTAGCTCCTACAATGAGCAGTTCTTC	CASSIGASGRLTSSYNEQFF
few	TRBV2	TRBJ1-2	.	TGTGCCAGCACGAGGGAAGACTATGGCTACACCTTC	CASTREDYGYTF
few	TRBV20-1	TRBJ2-5	.	TGCAGTGCTAGACGGGGAGAGACCCAGTACTTC	CSARRGETQYF
.	TRBV5-6	TRBJ1-4	.	TGTGCCAGCAGCTTGGGTGGGGCACTAGAAAAACTGTTTTTT	CASSLGGALEKLFF
.	TRBV29-1	TRBJ1-1	.	TGCAGCTATGGTACAGGATTAGTGGAAGCTTTCTTT	CSYGTGLVEAFF
.	TRBV27	TRBJ2-7	TRBD2	TGTGCCAGCAGTTTTGGCAGGGAGGGATACGAGCAGTACTTC	CASSFGREGYEQYF